This is a list of T cell receptor beta chains from one sample in a study of cytomegalovirus exposure and HLA in healthy donors. TCRdb keeps only in-frame clones here, not all; method: immunoSEQ multiplex PCR. This sample has around 76,000 clones, with 65% to 75% found just once. The material sequenced was PBMCs. Receptors were obtained from a woman between 35 and 50 years old in good health and CMV-seropositive. CDR3s include the opening cysteine and the closing phenylalanine or tryptophan. The D gene is left open where the match is weak. Clone size is given for some rows only: seen once, a few or many times, or a class if the clone is expanded.

CDR3 length | J gene | D gene | V gene | clone size | CDR3 protein | CDR3 DNA
17 | TRBJ2-7 | TRBD2 | TRBV28 | - | CASRTRYPGTSGIEQYF | TGTGCCAGCAGGACAAGATACCCCGGGACTAGCGGGATCGAGCAGTACTTC
14 | TRBJ1-4 | - | TRBV6-5 | - | CASSYEANTGKLFF | TGTGCCAGCAGTTACGAGGCCAACACGGGGAAACTGTTTTTT
15 | TRBJ2-6 | TRBD1 | TRBV28 | - | CAIGQGAAGANVLTF | TGTGCCATTGGACAGGGGGCCGCTGGGGCCAACGTCCTGACTTTC
13 | TRBJ2-3 | TRBD1 | TRBV29-1 | - | CSGTGTEWNTQYF | TGCAGCGGGACAGGGACCGAGTGGAATACGCAGTATTTT
13 | TRBJ1-1 | - | TRBV5-1 | - | CTSSLAGGTEAFF | TGCACCAGCAGCTTGGCGGGGGGCACTGAAGCTTTCTTT
15 | TRBJ1-4 | - | TRBV4-1 | - | CASSQGLGAWEKLFF | TGCGCCAGCAGCCAGGGTTTAGGGGCTTGGGAAAAACTGTTTTTT
14 | TRBJ1-1 | - | TRBV29-1 | - | CSVDGKGEKSEAFF | TGCAGCGTTGATGGAAAAGGGGAAAAGTCTGAAGCTTTCTTT
14 | TRBJ1-1 | - | TRBV9 | - | CASSGQGMNTEAFF | TGTGCCAGCAGCGGTCAGGGGATGAACACTGAAGCTTTCTTT
16 | TRBJ1-5 | - | TRBV5-5 | - | CASSLRGDSGNQPQHF | TGTGCCAGCAGCTTGCGAGGAGATAGTGGCAATCAGCCCCAGCATTTT
12 | TRBJ1-2 | TRBD1 | TRBV2 | - | CASSRDREGYTF | TGTGCCAGCAGCCGGGACAGGGAGGGCTACACCTTC
13 | TRBJ2-7 | - | TRBV18 | once | CASSRSGYYEQYF | TGTGCCAGCTCGCGAAGCGGGTACTACGAGCAGTACTTC
15 | TRBJ2-7 | TRBD1 | TRBV27 | - | CASSDRDRGSYEQYF | TGTGCCAGCAGCGACCGGGACAGGGGTTCCTACGAGCAGTACTTC
14 | TRBJ1-5 | TRBD1 | TRBV18 | - | CASSPGTGNQPQHF | TGTGCCAGCTCACCAGGGACAGGGAATCAGCCCCAGCATTTT
13 | TRBJ2-7 | - | TRBV7-8 | - | CASSPRTSYEQYF | TGTGCCAGCAGCCCGCGAACTAGCTACGAGCAGTACTTC
16 | TRBJ2-6 | TRBD1 | TRBV19 | - | CASSIRQGNGANVLTF | TGTGCCAGTAGTATCCGACAGGGTAACGGGGCCAACGTCCTGACTTTC
14 | TRBJ1-1 | TRBD1 | TRBV7-2 | - | CASEQGAGITEAFF | TGTGCCAGTGAACAGGGGGCCGGTATCACTGAAGCTTTCTTT
19 | TRBJ1-1 | - | TRBV10-3 | - | CAISGLGRGAMSSNTEAFF | TGTGCCATCAGTGGATTGGGGAGGGGGGCGATGTCTTCGAACACTGAAGCTTTCTTT
12 | TRBJ1-2 | - | TRBV5-1 | - | CASSLAGDGYTF | TGCGCCAGCAGCTTGGCAGGGGATGGCTACACCTTC
14 | TRBJ1-4 | - | TRBV28 | few | CASSSGEGDEKLFF | TGTGCCAGCAGTTCCGGGGAAGGAGATGAAAAACTGTTTTTT
14 | TRBJ1-4 | - | TRBV5-1 | - | CASQVVRAYEKLFF | TGCGCCTCCCAGGTGGTCAGGGCTTATGAAAAACTGTTTTTT
15 | TRBJ2-7 | TRBD2 | TRBV6-1 | - | CASSGRTSGSYEQYF | TGTGCCAGCAGTGGGCGGACTAGCGGGTCCTACGAGCAGTACTTC
14 | TRBJ1-1 | - | TRBV14 | once | CASSLSAGGPEAFF | TGTGCCAGCAGCCTCTCGGCGGGGGGCCCTGAAGCTTTCTTT
13 | TRBJ2-3 | - | TRBV2 | - | CASSVDYTDTQYF | TGTGCCAGCAGCGTGGACTACACAGATACGCAGTATTTT
14 | TRBJ1-3 | - | TRBV7-9 | few | CASTLTVSGNTIYF | TGTGCCAGCACCTTAACGGTCTCTGGAAACACCATATATTTT
14 | TRBJ2-7 | TRBD1 | TRBV29-1 | few | CSVTGQGSSYEQYF | TGCAGCGTAACGGGACAGGGATCCTCCTACGAGCAGTACTTC
16 | TRBJ1-1 | - | TRBV4-3 | once | CASSQDQGRANTEAFF | TGCGCCAGCAGCCAAGATCAGGGCAGGGCGAACACTGAAGCTTTCTTT
14 | TRBJ1-1 | TRBD1 | TRBV29-1 | - | CSVERQGRWAEAFF | TGCAGCGTTGAGAGACAGGGTAGATGGGCTGAAGCTTTCTTT
14 | TRBJ2-7 | TRBD1 | TRBV5-1 | - | CASSLAATGNEQYF | TGCGCCAGCAGCTTGGCGGCGACAGGGAACGAGCAGTACTTC
14 | TRBJ2-5 | TRBD1 | TRBV5-5 | - | CASSPVGTEETQYF | TGTGCCAGCAGCCCCGTGGGGACAGAGGAGACCCAGTACTTC
16 | TRBJ1-5 | - | TRBV6-1 | - | CASSEEIVGWEQPQHF | TGTGCCAGCAGTGAAGAAATAGTGGGGTGGGAGCAGCCCCAGCATTTT
13 | TRBJ1-2 | - | TRBV7-8 | - | CASSLGVVYGYTF | TGTGCCAGCAGCTTAGGAGTGGTCTATGGCTACACCTTC
13 | TRBJ1-4 | - | TRBV29-1 | - | CSVETPGDEKLFF | TGCAGCGTCGAAACCCCGGGAGATGAAAAACTGTTTTTT
15 | TRBJ2-2 | - | TRBV5-1 | - | CASKPGLPETGELFF | TGCGCCAGCAAACCGGGACTGCCGGAGACCGGGGAGCTGTTTTTT
12 | TRBJ2-1 | - | TRBV5-4 | - | CASSTPTQEQFF | TGTGCCAGCAGCACCCCGACTCAAGAGCAGTTCTTC
14 | TRBJ2-1 | - | TRBV10-3 | - | CAISERGGNNEQFF | TGTGCCATCAGTGAGCGAGGGGGAAACAATGAGCAGTTCTTC
15 | TRBJ2-1 | TRBD2 | TRBV4-1 | - | CASSYFPAGVNEQFF | TGCGCCAGCAGCTACTTCCCAGCGGGAGTAAATGAGCAGTTCTTC
14 | TRBJ1-1 | - | TRBV30 | - | CAWSTGLMNTEAFF | TGTGCCTGGAGTACGGGACTCATGAACACTGAAGCTTTCTTT
16 | TRBJ1-1 | TRBD1 | TRBV5-6 | few | CVSSLFGTGGNTEALF | TGTGTCAGCAGCTTGTTCGGGACAGGGGGTAACACTGAAGCTTTGTTT
13 | TRBJ2-2 | TRBD2 | TRBV6-5 | - | CASSIEREWELFF | TGTGCCAGCAGTATTGAGCGGGAGTGGGAGCTGTTTTTT
18 | TRBJ1-1 | - | TRBV7-8 | - | CASSLGRFVSGMNTEAFF | TGTGCCAGCAGCTTAGGTAGGTTTGTTTCAGGCATGAACACTGAAGCTTTCTTT
15 | TRBJ2-2 | - | TRBV7-3 | - | CASSPDSSNTGELFF | TGTGCCAGCAGCCCGGACAGCTCGAACACCGGGGAGCTGTTTTTT
15 | TRBJ1-1 | TRBD1 | TRBV7-9 | - | CASSLTGGRHTEAFF | TGTGCCAGCAGCTTGACAGGGGGAAGGCACACTGAAGCTTTCTTT
16 | TRBJ2-7 | TRBD2 | TRBV15 | - | CATSRSDLTSVYEQYF | TGTGCCACCAGCAGATCCGACTTGACTAGCGTCTACGAGCAGTACTTC
15 | TRBJ1-3 | - | TRBV5-8 | few | CASSLGTVSGNTIYF | TGTGCCAGCAGCTTGGGGACAGTCTCTGGAAACACCATATATTTT
14 | TRBJ2-5 | TRBD1 | TRBV5-4 | - | CASSMGQGRETQYF | TGTGCCAGCAGCATGGGACAGGGACGGGAGACCCAGTACTTC
14 | TRBJ1-1 | - | TRBV30 | - | CAWKGSAGGSEAFF | TGTGCCTGGAAAGGGTCCGCGGGGGGGTCTGAAGCTTTCTTT
14 | TRBJ2-1 | TRBD1 | TRBV7-2 | few | CASSLYRGQGEQFF | TGTGCCAGCAGCTTATACAGGGGGCAGGGTGAGCAGTTCTTC
13 | TRBJ2-7 | - | TRBV6-5 | - | CAGTTGISYEQYF | TGTGCCGGGACAACTGGAATCTCCTACGAGCAGTACTTC
14 | TRBJ2-5 | - | TRBV18 | - | CASSLDTSMRTQYF | TGTGCCAGCTCCCTAGATACCTCCATGCGGACCCAGTACTTC
14 | TRBJ1-4 | - | TRBV5-1 | - | CASSIGQANEKLFF | TGCGCCAGCAGCATCGGACAAGCTAATGAAAAACTGTTTTTT
16 | TRBJ2-4 | - | TRBV19 | - | CASSSGGFPAKNIQYF | TGTGCCAGTAGTAGCGGCGGTTTCCCCGCCAAAAACATTCAGTACTTC
14 | TRBJ1-1 | - | TRBV11-2 | - | CASSLQGSNTEAFF | TGTGCCAGCAGCCTACAGGGATCGAACACTGAAGCTTTCTTT
14 | TRBJ2-5 | - | TRBV5-1 | once | CASHPGGGSETQYF | TGCGCCAGCCACCCGGGGGGCGGGTCAGAGACCCAGTACTTC
16 | TRBJ1-1 | TRBD1 | TRBV5-6 | - | CASSLATGHMNTEAFF | TGTGCCAGCAGCTTGGCGACAGGGCATATGAACACTGAAGCTTTCTTT
14 | TRBJ1-3 | - | TRBV28 | - | CASREQSSGNTIYF | TGTGCCAGCAGAGAACAGAGCTCTGGAAACACCATATATTTT
15 | TRBJ2-1 | - | TRBV19 | few | CASSILTSSYNEQFF | TGTGCCAGTAGTATTTTAACTAGCTCCTACAATGAGCAGTTCTTC
14 | TRBJ1-2 | TRBD1 | TRBV6-5 | - | CASSSGGGIYGYTF | TGTGCCAGCAGTTCAGGGGGCGGTATCTATGGCTACACCTTC